This T cell receptor (beta chain) is from a study of blood T cell repertoires in COVID-19. Study overall: From the United States, Italy and Spain came samples of acute and convalescent COVID-19.

Deletions cut 6 bases from V and 5 bases from J, with 8 bases between. Germline values: CDR1 MNHNY, CDR2 SVGAGI (reference sequence). This CDR3 is built from 12 residues. This clone was picked up one time. In the original analysis: Researchers report that nucleated cell counts were estimated from reference gene primer amplification. Sequencing was performed with immunoSEQ multiplex PCR; in TCRdb, only in-frame clones are kept and a portion is missing. V, J and clone size reflect that table, while D and trimming were determined from the DNA. The sample lists about 65,000 clones; approximately 93% were seen once.

Sequencing used peripheral blood. V is TRBV6-6 and J is TRBJ2-1, with unresolved D. The receptor's source is a man between 65 and 80 years old with active COVID-19. Here the CDR3 reads CASRSGDNEQFF. The CDR3 DNA is TGTGCCAGCAGGTCGGGTGACAATGAGCAGTTCTTC.